This TCR beta chain originates from a study of blood T cell repertoires in COVID-19. Some clones are missing from TCRdb's copy, which holds only in-frame ones; the method was immunoSEQ multiplex PCR. Of 14,000 or so clones listed, 83% are singletons. This CDR3 is 14 amino acids long. J gave up 8 bases and V 5 bases, and 10 bases lay outside the gene matches. Germline CDR1 reads MNHEY; CDR2 reads SMNVEV (reference sequence). Sequenced: peripheral blood. J is TRBJ1-2 and V is TRBV27, with 8 bases fitting TRBD1. The origin of this receptor is a woman aged 60-75 years with acute or convalescent COVID-19. The DNA of the CDR3 is TGTGCCAGCAGTCCTCGGACAGGGAAAGGAGGCTACACCTTC. Residues: CASSPRTGKGGYTF.